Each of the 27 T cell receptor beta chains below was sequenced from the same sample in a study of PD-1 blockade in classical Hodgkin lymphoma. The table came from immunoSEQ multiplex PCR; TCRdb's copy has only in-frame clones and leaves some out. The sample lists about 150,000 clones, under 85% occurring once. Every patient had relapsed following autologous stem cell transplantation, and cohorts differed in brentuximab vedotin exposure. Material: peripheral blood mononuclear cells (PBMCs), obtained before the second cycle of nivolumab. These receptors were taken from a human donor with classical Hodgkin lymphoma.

In DNA, the CDR3 is TGCAGCGGGGGGGGCGCAGCAGATACGCAGTATTTT. Residues: CSGGGAADTQYF. The V and J genes are TRBV29-1 and TRBJ2-3; possibly TRBD2 for D (7 bases). Trimming took off 7 bases at V and 4 bases at J, with 12 bases between the two ends. Germline CDR1 SQVTM, CDR2 ANQGSEA. The CDR3 contains 12 residues.

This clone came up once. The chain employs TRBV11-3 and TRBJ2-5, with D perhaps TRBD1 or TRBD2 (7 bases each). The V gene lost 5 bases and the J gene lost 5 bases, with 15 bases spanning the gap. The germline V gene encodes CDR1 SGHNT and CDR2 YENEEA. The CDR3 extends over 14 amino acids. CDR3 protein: CASSPNRGGETQYF. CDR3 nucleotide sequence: TGTGCCAGCAGCCCTAACAGGGGAGGGGAGACCCAGTACTTC.

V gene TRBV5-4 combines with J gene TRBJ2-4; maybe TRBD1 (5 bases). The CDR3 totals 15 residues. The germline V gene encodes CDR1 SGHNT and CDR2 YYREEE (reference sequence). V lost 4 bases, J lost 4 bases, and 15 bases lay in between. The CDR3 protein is CASSITIRQKNIQYF. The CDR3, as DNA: TGTGCCAGCAGCATTACTATTCGACAGAAAAACATTCAGTACTTC.

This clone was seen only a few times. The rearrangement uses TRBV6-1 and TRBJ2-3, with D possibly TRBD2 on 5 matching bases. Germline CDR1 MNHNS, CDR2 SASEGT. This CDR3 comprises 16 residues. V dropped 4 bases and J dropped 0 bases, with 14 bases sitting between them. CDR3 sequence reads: CASSGPSYSSTDTQYF. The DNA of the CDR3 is TGTGCCAGCAGTGGCCCTAGCTACTCTAGCACAGATACGCAGTATTTT.

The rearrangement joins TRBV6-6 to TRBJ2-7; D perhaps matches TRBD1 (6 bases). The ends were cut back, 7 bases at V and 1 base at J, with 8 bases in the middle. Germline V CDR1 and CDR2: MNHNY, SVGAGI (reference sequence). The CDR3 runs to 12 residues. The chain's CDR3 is CASKGQSYEQYF. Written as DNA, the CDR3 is TGTGCCAGCAAAGGACAGTCCTACGAGCAGTACTTC.

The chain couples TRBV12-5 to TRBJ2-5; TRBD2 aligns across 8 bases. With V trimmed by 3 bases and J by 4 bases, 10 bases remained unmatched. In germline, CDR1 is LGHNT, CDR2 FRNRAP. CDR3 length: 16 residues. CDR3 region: CASGLGYRGGGETQYF. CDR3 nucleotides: TGTGCTAGTGGTTTAGGTTACCGGGGGGGCGGAGAGACCCAGTACTTC.

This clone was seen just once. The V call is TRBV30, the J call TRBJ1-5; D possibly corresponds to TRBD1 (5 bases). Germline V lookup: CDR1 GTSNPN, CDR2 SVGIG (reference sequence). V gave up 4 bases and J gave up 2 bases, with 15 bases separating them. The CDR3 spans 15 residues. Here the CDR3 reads CAWTPAGGGNQPQHF. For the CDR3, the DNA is TGTGCCTGGACCCCCGCCGGGGGTGGCAATCAGCCCCAGCATTTT.

As DNA, the CDR3 is TGTGCCAGCAGTGAAACAGGGGTCACCGGGGAGCTGTTTTTT. This gives the protein CASSETGVTGELFF. The chain carries TRBV6-1 and TRBJ2-2; 7 bases line up with TRBD1. Germline V gene sequence: CDR1 MNHNS, CDR2 SASEGT. Losses at the gene ends were 2 bases for V and 4 bases for J; bases not matched to a gene: 1. This CDR3 has 14 residues.

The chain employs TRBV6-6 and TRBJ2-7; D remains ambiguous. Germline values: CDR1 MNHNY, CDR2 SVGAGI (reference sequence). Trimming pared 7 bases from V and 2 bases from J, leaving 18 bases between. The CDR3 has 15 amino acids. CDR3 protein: CASTDRAPSPYEQYF. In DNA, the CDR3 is TGTGCCAGCACCGATCGGGCCCCGAGTCCCTACGAGCAGTACTTC.

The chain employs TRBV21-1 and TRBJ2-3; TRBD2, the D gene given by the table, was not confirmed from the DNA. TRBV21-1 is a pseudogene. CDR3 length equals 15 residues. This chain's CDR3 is CASSSRLAGADTQYF. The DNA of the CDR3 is TGTGCCAGCAGCTCCCGACTAGCGGGGGCCGATACGCAGTATTTT.

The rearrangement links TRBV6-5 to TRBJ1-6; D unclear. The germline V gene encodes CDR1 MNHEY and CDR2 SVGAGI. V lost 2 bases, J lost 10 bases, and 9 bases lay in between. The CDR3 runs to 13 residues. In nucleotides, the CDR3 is TGTGCCAGCAGTTACCTGGGGTCGTCACCCCTCCACTTT. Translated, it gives CASSYLGSSPLHF.

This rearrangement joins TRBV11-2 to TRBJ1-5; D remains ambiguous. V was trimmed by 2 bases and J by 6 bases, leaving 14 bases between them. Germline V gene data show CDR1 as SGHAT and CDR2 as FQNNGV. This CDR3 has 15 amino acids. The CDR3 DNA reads TGTGCCAGCAGCTTAATTCCTTCGCCCCCTCAGCCCCAGCATTTT. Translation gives CASSLIPSPPQPQHF.

In DNA form, the CDR3 reads TGTGCCAGCAGCCAGGCTACTAGCGGGGGGGCCAGGGAGACCCAGTACTTC. This codes for CASSQATSGGARETQYF. The chain is built from TRBV4-2 and TRBJ2-5, with TRBD2 matching over 13 bases. Germline CDR1 and CDR2: LGHNA and YNFKEQ. With V trimmed by 3 bases and J by 5 bases, 9 bases remained unmatched. CDR3 length equals 17 residues.

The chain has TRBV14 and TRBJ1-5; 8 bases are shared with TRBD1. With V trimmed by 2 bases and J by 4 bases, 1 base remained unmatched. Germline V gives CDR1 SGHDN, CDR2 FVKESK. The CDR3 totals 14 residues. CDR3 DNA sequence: TGTGCCAGCAGCCAAACAGGGGGGAATCAGCCCCAGCATTTT. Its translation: CASSQTGGNQPQHF. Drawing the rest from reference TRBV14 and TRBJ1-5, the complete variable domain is EAGVTQFPSHSVIEKGQTVTLRCDPISGHDNLYWYRRVMGKEIKFLLHFVKESKQDESGMPNNRFLAERTGGTYSTLKVQPAELEDSGVYFCASSQTGGNQPQHFGDGTRLSIL.

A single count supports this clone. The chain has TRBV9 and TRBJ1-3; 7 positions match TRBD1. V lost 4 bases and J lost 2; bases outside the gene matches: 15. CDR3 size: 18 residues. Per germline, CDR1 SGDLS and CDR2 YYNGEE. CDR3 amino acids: CASSSSLAEGAPGNTIYF. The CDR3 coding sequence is TGTGCCAGCAGCAGCAGCCTGGCGGAGGGGGCGCCTGGAAACACCATATATTTT.

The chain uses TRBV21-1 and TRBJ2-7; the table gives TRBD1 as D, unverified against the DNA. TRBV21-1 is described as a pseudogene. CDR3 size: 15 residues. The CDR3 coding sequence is TGTGCCAGCAGCAAGATAACAGGGTTCTCCTACGAGCAGTACTTC. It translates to CASSKITGFSYEQYF.

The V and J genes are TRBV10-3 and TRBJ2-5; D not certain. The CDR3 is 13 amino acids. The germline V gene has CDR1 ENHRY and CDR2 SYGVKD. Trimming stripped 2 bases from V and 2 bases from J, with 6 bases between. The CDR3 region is CAISEASQETQYF. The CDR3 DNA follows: TGTGCCATCAGTGAGGCTTCTCAAGAGACCCAGTACTTC.

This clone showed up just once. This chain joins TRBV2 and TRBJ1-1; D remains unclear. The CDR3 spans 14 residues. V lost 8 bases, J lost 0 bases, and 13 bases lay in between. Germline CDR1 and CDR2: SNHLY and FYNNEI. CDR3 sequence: CASEYEGVNTEAFF. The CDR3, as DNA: TGTGCCAGCGAGTATGAGGGTGTGAACACTGAAGCTTTCTTT.

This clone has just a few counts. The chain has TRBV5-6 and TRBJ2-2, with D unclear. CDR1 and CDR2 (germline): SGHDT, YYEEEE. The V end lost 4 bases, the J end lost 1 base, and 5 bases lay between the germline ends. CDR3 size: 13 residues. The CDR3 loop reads CASSDWNTGELFF. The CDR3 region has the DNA TGTGCCAGCAGCGATTGGAACACCGGGGAGCTGTTTTTT.

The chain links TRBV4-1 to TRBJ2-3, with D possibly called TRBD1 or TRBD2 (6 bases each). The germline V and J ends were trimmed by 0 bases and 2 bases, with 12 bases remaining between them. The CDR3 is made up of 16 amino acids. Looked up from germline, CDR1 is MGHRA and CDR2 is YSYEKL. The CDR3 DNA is TGCGCCAGCAGCCAAGAAATGGGGGGCTCCACAGATACGCAGTATTTT. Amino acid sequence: CASSQEMGGSTDTQYF.

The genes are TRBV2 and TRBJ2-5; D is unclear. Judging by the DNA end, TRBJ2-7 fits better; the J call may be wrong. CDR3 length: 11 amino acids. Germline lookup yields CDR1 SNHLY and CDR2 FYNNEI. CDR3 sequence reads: CASSVEYEQYF. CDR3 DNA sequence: TGTGCCAGCAGCGTGGAGTACGAGCAGTACTTC.

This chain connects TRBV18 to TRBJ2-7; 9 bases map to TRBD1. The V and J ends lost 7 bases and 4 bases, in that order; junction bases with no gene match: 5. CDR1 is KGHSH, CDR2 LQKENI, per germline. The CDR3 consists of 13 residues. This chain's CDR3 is CASFRQGEYEQYF. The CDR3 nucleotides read TGTGCCAGCTTCAGACAGGGGGAGTACGAGCAGTACTTC.

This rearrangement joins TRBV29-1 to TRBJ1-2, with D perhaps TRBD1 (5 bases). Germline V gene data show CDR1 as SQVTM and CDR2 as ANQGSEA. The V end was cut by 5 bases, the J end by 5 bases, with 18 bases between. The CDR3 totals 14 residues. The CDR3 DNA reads TGCAGCGTTTCCCAGGGTCCCGGGGTTTATGGCTACACCTTC. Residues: CSVSQGPGVYGYTF.

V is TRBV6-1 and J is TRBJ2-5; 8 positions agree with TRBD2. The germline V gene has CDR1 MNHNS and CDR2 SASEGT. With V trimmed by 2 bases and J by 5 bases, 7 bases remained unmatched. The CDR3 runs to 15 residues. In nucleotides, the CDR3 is TGTGCCAGCAGTGAATACCACCCGGGGGGGGAGACCCAGTACTTC. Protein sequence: CASSEYHPGGETQYF.

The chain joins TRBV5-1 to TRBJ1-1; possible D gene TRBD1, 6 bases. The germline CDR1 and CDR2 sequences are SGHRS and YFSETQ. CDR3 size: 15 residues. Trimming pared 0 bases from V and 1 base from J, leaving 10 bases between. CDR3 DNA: TGCGCCAGCAGCTTGGAACGGACAGCGAACACTGAAGCTTTCTTT. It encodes CASSLERTANTEAFF. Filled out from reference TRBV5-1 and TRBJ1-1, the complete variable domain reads KAGVTQTPRYLIKTRGQQVTLSCSPISGHRSVSWYQQTPGQGLQFLFEYFSETQRNKGNFPGRFSGRQFSNSRSEMNVSTLELGDSALYLCASSLERTANTEAFFGQGTRLTVV.

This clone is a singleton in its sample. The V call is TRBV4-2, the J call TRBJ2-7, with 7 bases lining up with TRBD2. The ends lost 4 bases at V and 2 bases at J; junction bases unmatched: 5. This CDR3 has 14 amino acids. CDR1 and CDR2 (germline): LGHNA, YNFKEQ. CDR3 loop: CASSLERETYEQYF. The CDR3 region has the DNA TGTGCCAGCAGCCTAGAGCGGGAAACCTACGAGCAGTACTTC.

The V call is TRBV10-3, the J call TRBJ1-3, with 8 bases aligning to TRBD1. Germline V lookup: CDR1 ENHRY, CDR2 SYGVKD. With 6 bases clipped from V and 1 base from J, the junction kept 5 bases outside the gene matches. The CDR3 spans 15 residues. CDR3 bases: TGTGCCATCAGGCCCGACAGGGGTTCTGGAAACACCATATATTTT. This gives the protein CAIRPDRGSGNTIYF.